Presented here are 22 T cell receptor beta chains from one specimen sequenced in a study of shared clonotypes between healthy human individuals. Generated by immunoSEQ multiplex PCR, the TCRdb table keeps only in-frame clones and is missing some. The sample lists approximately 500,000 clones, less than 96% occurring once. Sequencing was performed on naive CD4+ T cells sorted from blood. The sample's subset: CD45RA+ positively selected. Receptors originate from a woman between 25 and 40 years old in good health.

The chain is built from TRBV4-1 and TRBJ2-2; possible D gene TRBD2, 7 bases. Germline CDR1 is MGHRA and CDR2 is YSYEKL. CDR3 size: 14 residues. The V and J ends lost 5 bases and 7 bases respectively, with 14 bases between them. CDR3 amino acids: CASSVGGDRGELFF. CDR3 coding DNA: TGCGCCAGCAGCGTAGGGGGGGATCGCGGGGAGCTGTTTTTT.

Written as DNA, the CDR3 is TGCGCCAGCAGCTACCAGATTGGGACTAGCGGGAACAATGAGCAGTTCTTC. This encodes CASSYQIGTSGNNEQFF. The J gene is TRBJ2-1, the V gene TRBV5-1, with 13 nucleotides matching TRBD2. Looked up from germline, CDR1 is SGHRS and CDR2 is YFSETQ. Trimming took 3 bases from V and 5 from J; bases not matched to a gene: 8. The CDR3 contains 17 residues.

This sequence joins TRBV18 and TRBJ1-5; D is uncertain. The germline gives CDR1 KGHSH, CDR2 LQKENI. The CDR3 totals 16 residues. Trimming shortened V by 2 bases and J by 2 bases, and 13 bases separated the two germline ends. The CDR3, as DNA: TGTGCCAGCTCACCAAGTTCCCAGGTTGGCAATCAGCCCCAGCATTTT. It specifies CASSPSSQVGNQPQHF.

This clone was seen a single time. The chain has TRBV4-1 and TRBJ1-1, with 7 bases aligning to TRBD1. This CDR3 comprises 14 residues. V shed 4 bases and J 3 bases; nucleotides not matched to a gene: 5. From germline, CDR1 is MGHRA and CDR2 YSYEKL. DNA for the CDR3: TGCGCCAGCAGCCGCATGACAGGGTACACTGAAGCTTTCTTT. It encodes CASSRMTGYTEAFF.

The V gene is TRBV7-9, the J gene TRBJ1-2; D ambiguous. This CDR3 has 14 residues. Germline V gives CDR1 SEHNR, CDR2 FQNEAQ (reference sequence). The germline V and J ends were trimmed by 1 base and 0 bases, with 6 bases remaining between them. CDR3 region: CASSLEQPNYGYTF. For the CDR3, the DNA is TGTGCCAGCAGCTTAGAGCAGCCTAACTATGGCTACACCTTC.

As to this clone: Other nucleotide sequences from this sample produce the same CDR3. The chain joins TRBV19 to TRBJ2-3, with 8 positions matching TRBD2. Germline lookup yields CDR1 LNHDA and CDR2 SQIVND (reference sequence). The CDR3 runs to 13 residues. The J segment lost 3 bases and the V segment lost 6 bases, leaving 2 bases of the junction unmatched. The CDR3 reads CASRREGTDTQYF. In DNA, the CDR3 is TGTGCCAGTAGACGGGAGGGGACAGATACGCAGTATTTT.

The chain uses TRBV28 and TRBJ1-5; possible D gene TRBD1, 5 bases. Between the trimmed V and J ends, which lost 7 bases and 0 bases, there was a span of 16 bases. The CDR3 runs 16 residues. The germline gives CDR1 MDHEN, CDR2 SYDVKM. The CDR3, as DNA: TGTGCCAGCAATCCCGCGACAGCATATAGCAATCAGCCCCAGCATTTT. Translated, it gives CASNPATAYSNQPQHF.

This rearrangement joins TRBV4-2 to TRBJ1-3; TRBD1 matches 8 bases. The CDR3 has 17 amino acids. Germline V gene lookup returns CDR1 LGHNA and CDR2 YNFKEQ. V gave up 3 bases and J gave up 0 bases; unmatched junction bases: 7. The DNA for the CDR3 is TGTGCCAGCAGCCAGGCCGGGACAGGAATCTCTGGAAACACCATATATTTT. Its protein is CASSQAGTGISGNTIYF.

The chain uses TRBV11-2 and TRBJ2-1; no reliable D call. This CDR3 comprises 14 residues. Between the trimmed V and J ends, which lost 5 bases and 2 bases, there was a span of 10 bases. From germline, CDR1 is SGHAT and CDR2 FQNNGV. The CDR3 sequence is CASSHRRTYNEQFF. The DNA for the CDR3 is TGTGCCAGCAGCCACCGACGGACCTACAATGAGCAGTTCTTC.

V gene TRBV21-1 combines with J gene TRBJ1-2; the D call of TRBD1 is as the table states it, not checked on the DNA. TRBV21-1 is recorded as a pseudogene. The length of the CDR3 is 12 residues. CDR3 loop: CASSIQGRGYTF. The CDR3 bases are TGTGCCAGCAGCATACAGGGTAGGGGCTACACCTTC.

CDR3 residues: CASRPPDSSGELFF. In nucleotides, the CDR3 is TGTGCCAGCAGACCACCCGATAGTTCCGGGGAGCTGTTTTTT. The chain joins TRBV27 to TRBJ2-2; D is unclear. Germline V CDR1 and CDR2: MNHEY, SMNVEV (reference sequence). The CDR3 spans 14 residues. Trimming pared 6 bases from V and 6 bases from J, leaving 14 bases between.

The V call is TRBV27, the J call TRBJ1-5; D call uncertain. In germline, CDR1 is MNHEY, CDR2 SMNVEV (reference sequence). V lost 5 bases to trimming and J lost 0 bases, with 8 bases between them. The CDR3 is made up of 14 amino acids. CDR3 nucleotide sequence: TGTGCCAGCAGTACCCGGGGTAGCAATCAGCCCCAGCATTTT. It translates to CASSTRGSNQPQHF.

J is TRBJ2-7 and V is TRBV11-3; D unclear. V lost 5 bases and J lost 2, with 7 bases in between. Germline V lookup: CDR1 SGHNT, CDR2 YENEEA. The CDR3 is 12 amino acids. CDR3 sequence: CASSLSPYEQYF. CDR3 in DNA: TGTGCCAGCAGCCTTAGCCCCTACGAGCAGTACTTC. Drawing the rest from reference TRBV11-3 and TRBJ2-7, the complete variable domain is EAGVVQSPRYKIIEKKQPVAFWCNPISGHNTLYWYLQNLGQGPELLIRYENEEAVDDSQLPKDRFSAERLKGVDSTLKIQPAELGDSAVYLCASSLSPYEQYFGPGTRLTVT.

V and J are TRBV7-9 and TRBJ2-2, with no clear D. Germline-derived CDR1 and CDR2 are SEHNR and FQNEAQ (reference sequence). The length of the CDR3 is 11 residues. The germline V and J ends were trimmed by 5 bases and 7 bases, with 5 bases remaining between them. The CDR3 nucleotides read TGTGCCAGCAGCGGAATCGGGGAGCTGTTTTTT. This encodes CASSGIGELFF. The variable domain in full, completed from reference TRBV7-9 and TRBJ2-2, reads DTGVSQNPRHKITKRGQNVTFRCDPISEHNRLYWYRQTLGQGPEFLTYFQNEAQLEKSRLLSDRFSAERPKGSFSTLEIQRTEQGDSAMYLCASSGIGELFFGEGSRLTVL.

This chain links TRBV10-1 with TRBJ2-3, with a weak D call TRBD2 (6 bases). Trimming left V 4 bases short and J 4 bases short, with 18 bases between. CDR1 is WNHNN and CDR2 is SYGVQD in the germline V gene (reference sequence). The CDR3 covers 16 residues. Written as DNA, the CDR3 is TGCGCCAGCAGTGGACCCGTTGGCGGGATAGCAGATACGCAGTATTTT. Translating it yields CASSGPVGGIADTQYF.

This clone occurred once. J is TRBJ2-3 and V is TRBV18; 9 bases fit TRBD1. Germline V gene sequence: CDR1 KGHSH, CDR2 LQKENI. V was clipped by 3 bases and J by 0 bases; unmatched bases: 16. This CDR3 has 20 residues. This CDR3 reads CASSPLPGTGTKPSTDTQYF. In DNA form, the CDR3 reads TGTGCCAGCTCACCGCTACCAGGGACAGGGACTAAACCAAGCACAGATACGCAGTATTTT.

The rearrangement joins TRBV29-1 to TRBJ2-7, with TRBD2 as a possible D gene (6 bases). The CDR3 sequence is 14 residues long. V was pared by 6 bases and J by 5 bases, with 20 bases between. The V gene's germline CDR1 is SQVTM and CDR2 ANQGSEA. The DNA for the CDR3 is TGCAGCGTCTTGGACGCGGGGTCGGTGCACGAGCAGTACTTC. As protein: CSVLDAGSVHEQYF.

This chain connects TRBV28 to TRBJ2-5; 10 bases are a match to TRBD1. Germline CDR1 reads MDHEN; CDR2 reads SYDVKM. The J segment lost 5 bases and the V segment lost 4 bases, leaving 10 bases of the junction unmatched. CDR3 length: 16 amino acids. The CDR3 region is CASSSGQGSFMETQYF. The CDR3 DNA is TGTGCCAGCAGTTCGGGACAGGGGAGTTTTATGGAGACCCAGTACTTC.

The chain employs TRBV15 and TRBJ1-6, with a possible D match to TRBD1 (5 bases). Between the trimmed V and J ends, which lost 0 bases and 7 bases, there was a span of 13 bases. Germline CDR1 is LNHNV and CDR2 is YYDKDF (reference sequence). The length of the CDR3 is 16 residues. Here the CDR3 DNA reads TGTGCCACCAGCAGAGACTCGCAGGGCAACAATTCACCCCTCCACTTT. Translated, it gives CATSRDSQGNNSPLHF.

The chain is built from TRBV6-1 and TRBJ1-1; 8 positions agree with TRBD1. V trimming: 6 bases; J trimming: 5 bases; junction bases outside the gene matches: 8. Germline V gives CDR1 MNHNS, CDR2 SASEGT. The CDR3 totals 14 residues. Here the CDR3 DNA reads TGTGCCAGCAGCCTCGGACAGGGATGGACTGAAGCTTTCTTT. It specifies CASSLGQGWTEAFF.

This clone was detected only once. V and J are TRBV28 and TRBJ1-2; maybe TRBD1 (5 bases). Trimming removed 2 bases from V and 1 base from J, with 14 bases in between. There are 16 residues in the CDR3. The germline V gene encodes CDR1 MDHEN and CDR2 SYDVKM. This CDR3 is CASSLPDGTGNYGYTF. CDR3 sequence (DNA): TGTGCCAGCAGTTTACCCGACGGGACGGGTAACTATGGCTACACCTTC.

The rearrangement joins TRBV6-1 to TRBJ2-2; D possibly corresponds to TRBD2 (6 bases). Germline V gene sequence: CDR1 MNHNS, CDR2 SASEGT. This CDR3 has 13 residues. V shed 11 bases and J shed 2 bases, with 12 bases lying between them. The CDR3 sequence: CAGRLVNTGELFF. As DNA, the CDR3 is TGTGCCGGGCGACTAGTTAACACCGGGGAGCTGTTTTTT.